Listed below are T cell receptor beta chains from one sample, sequenced in a study of PD-L1 blockade in urothelial cancer. Sequencing was performed with immunoSEQ multiplex PCR; in TCRdb, only in-frame clones are kept and a portion is missing. This table holds 55,000 to 75,000 clones, over 75% found once. The specimen comprised PBMCs, sampled around atezolizumab (anti-PD-L1) treatment. Receptors were obtained from a man aged 65-85 years with urothelial cancer. Both conserved end residues are part of each CDR3. The D gene is left open where the match is weak. Part of the rows lack a size; the others show once, few, many or a class for expanded clones.

d_call	clone_size	v_call	j_call	cdr3_aa	cdr3_nt
TRBD2	.	TRBV9	TRBJ2-5	CASSPTSAKETQYF	TGTGCCAGCAGCCCCACTAGCGCTAAAGAGACCCAGTACTTC
.	once	TRBV11-3	TRBJ2-5	CASSFPGIAAQETQYF	TGTGCCAGCAGCTTCCCCGGGATAGCGGCTCAAGAGACCCAGTACTTC
.	.	TRBV6-5	TRBJ2-7	CASSYSGDLEQYF	TGTGCCAGCAGTTACTCCGGGGATTTAGAGCAGTACTTC
.	few	TRBV9	TRBJ1-1	CASSVEMAGTEAFF	TGTGCCAGCAGCGTAGAGATGGCGGGCACTGAAGCTTTCTTT
.	.	TRBV11-1	TRBJ2-1	CASSLSENEQFF	TGTGCCAGCAGCCTCTCCGAGAATGAGCAGTTCTTC
.	.	TRBV21-1	TRBJ2-1	CASTPLATSSYNEQFF	TGTGCCAGCACCCCACTAGCGACTAGCTCCTACAATGAGCAGTTCTTC
TRBD2	.	TRBV19	TRBJ2-7	CASSMDLPSGREQYF	TGTGCCAGTAGTATGGATTTGCCTAGCGGGAGAGAGCAGTACTTC
.	few	TRBV5-4	TRBJ2-4	CASSFQGGGKSKNIQYF	TGTGCCAGCAGCTTCCAAGGGGGCGGGAAGTCAAAAAACATTCAGTACTTC
TRBD2	once	TRBV7-3	TRBJ2-1	CASSWGLASLNEQFF	TGTGCCAGCAGCTGGGGACTAGCGTCGTTGAATGAGCAGTTCTTC
TRBD2	.	TRBV6-9	TRBJ2-1	CASSLAGGPYNEQFF	TGTGCCAGCAGTTTAGCGGGAGGTCCCTACAATGAGCAGTTCTTC
.	.	TRBV5-1	TRBJ2-1	CASSSFTGYNEQFF	TGCGCCAGCAGCTCCTTCACGGGGTACAATGAGCAGTTCTTC
.	.	TRBV18	TRBJ2-3	CASSPSGRTDTQYF	TGTGCCAGCTCACCATCGGGTCGGACAGATACGCAGTATTTT
.	once	TRBV11-2	TRBJ2-1	CASSPRLGGIGEQFF	TGTGCCAGCAGCCCTCGACTAGGCGGGATTGGGGAGCAGTTCTTC
TRBD2	.	TRBV13	TRBJ2-7	CASSLGTSPYEQYF	TGTGCCAGCAGCTTAGGGACTAGCCCTTACGAGCAGTACTTC
TRBD2	.	TRBV2	TRBJ2-5	CASRLGLAGGETQYF	TGTGCCAGCAGGCTGGGACTAGCGGGAGGCGAGACCCAGTACTTC
.	.	TRBV5-5	TRBJ2-5	CASSLGTQAPETQYF	TGTGCCAGCAGCTTGGGTACCCAGGCGCCAGAGACCCAGTACTTC
TRBD1	.	TRBV19	TRBJ1-2	CASSETGLGYTF	TGTGCCAGTAGTGAGACAGGGCTTGGCTACACCTTC
TRBD1	.	TRBV6-6	TRBJ2-7	CASSSPGQGYEQYF	TGTGCCAGCAGTTCTCCGGGACAGGGCTACGAGCAGTACTTC
TRBD1	.	TRBV7-2	TRBJ1-1	CASSFPGQGLHEAFF	TGTGCCAGCAGCTTTCCGGGACAGGGCCTTCATGAAGCTTTCTTT
.	.	TRBV11-2	TRBJ2-5	CASSFSSGKQETQYF	TGTGCCAGCAGCTTTAGTAGCGGAAAACAAGAGACCCAGTACTTC
.	.	TRBV6-5	TRBJ2-5	CASTNYRETQYF	TGTGCCAGCACTAATTACAGGGAGACCCAGTACTTC
TRBD1	.	TRBV5-4	TRBJ1-4	CASSPGTGGYEKLFF	TGTGCCAGCAGCCCTGGGACAGGGGGCTATGAAAAACTGTTTTTT
.	.	TRBV28	TRBJ2-7	CASSLVGVGSYEQYF	.
.	.	TRBV29-1	TRBJ2-1	CSVEGAGALPYNEQFF	TGCAGCGTTGAAGGGGCAGGGGCCCTGCCCTACAATGAGCAGTTCTTC
.	.	TRBV9	TRBJ2-1	CASSPRVGHEQFF	TGTGCCAGCAGCCCCAGGGTTGGCCATGAGCAGTTCTTC
.	.	TRBV12-1	TRBJ2-1	CASSFGASGSSYNEQFF	TGTGCCAGCAGCTTTGGAGCTAGCGGGAGTTCCTACAATGAGCAGTTCTTC
.	.	TRBV29-1	TRBJ2-1	CSVGASRYNEQFF	TGCAGCGTTGGGGCTAGCCGTTACAATGAGCAGTTCTTC
TRBD2	.	TRBV4-3	TRBJ2-1	CASSQTLAGLLSYNEQFF	TGCGCCAGCAGCCAAACCCTAGCGGGACTTCTCTCCTACAATGAGCAGTTCTTC